Sequencing of this T cell receptor beta chain was carried out in a study of OX40 agonist ivuxolimab in advanced cancers. On the study more broadly: Every 2 weeks, patients received ivuxolimab intravenously, dosed at 0.01 to 10 mg/kg.

Profiled with immunoSEQ multiplex PCR; TCRdb holds only in-frame clones, not every one. The sample lists roughly 80,000 clones, approximately 89% seen once, with 0.3% to 0.45% in the top ten. This CDR3 has 15 residues. Germline V gives CDR1 MNHEY, CDR2 SMNVEV (reference sequence). V shed 3 bases, J shed 3 bases, and the junction held 5 bases outside the gene matches. The sequence derives from an adult with an advanced solid tumor such as melanoma, head and neck, liver or kidney cancer. The specimen was CD4+ or CD8+ T cells sorted from blood, collected in a trial of the OX40 agonist ivuxolimab. The chain employs TRBV27 and TRBJ2-1; 7 bases align to TRBD2. CDR3 protein: CASSFLADLYNEQFF. The CDR3 nucleotides read TGTGCCAGCAGTTTCCTAGCGGACCTCTACAATGAGCAGTTCTTC.